This T cell receptor (beta chain) emerged from a study of regulatory T cells in long-lasting Graves disease. Study summary: Under 3 months of antithyroid drugs had been taken by newly diagnosed Graves' patients.

Overall study findings and caveats: Persistent disease exhibited a predilection for TRBV28, TRBJ1-2 and TRBJ2-5.

Indicated time point: newly diagnosed GD, antithyroid drugs for less than 3 months. Extracted RNA from PBMCs served as the source of the TCR library. The germline V gene has CDR1 DFQATT and CDR2 SNEGSKA (reference sequence). This CDR3 comprises 14 residues. V was cut by 3 bases and J by 2 bases, with 14 bases left in between. Relying on iRepertoire HTBI primers and Arm-PCR of CDR3 regions, the team built TCR beta libraries. MiXCR, applied by TCRdb to the multiplex PCR reads, yields one record per CDR3 protein. The sample consists of roughly 320,000 distinct CDR3 sequences, 16% of them appearing once. This clonotype came up a few times. Its antigen is still unknown. This sample was also put to use in a study of T cells in Graves' hyperthyroidism and ophthalmopathy.

The TCR sequence derives from a man in his forties with Graves disease. This chain links TRBV20-1 with TRBJ2-7; D may be TRBD1 (6 bases). This sample comprised peripheral blood mononuclear cells (PBMCs), obtained at new diagnosis, from a patient treated with antithyroid drugs. The CDR3 sequence is CSARIGGRTYEQYF. The CDR3 DNA sequence: TGCAGTGCTAGGATTGGGGGCAGGACCTACGAGCAGTACTTC.